This TCR beta chain appears in the sequencing data of a study of T cell responses to AZD1222 COVID-19 vaccine. Overall study findings and caveats: With two AZD1222 doses given, Spike-specific TCR breadth and depth both rose. Repertoire sampling occurred only after the peak T cell response. Spike was spanned by vaccine-associated CD4 TCRs, with dominance at 160-218 and 743-854.

Germline values: CDR1 MGHDK, CDR2 SYGVNS. With 6 bases removed from V and 4 bases from J, the gap between germline ends came to 12 bases. The CDR3 covers 13 residues. Notes on this clone: Its antigen remains unidentified.

Sequencing was performed with immunoSEQ multiplex PCR; in TCRdb, only in-frame clones are kept and a portion is missing. The table records more than 250,000 clones, just over 90% of them present only once. The material sequenced was peripheral blood, taken on day 0 of AZD1222 vaccination. The V call is TRBV25-1, the J call TRBJ1-2; D not resolved. This TCR was sampled from an adult in good health. CDR3: CASRGGQFYGYTF. CDR3 nucleotide sequence: TGTGCCAGCAGGGGCGGCCAGTTCTATGGCTACACCTTC.